The 26 T cell receptor beta chains below were found in one sample sequenced in a study of cytomegalovirus exposure and HLA in healthy donors. The primer mix had 60 Vbeta and 13 Jbeta primers. TCRdb's copy holds only in-frame clones and misses some; the assay was immunoSEQ multiplex PCR. Of tens of thousands of clones listed, 72% were seen once; the top ten hold 11%. Sequenced: PBMCs. Every receptor here comes from a woman aged 40 to 50 in good health and CMV-seropositive.

The chain uses TRBV25-1 and TRBJ2-5, with a possible D match to TRBD1 (6 bases). There are 15 residues in the CDR3. V lost 5 bases and J lost 6, with 19 bases in between. Germline loops: CDR1 MGHDK, CDR2 SYGVNS. This chain's CDR3 is CASSRTGTSAKTQYF. DNA for the CDR3: TGTGCCAGCAGTCGGACCGGGACATCTGCAAAGACCCAGTACTTC.

V gene TRBV12-5 combines with J gene TRBJ2-1; D gene uncertain. Germline values: CDR1 LGHNT, CDR2 FRNRAP. CDR3 length: 12 residues. V lost 2 bases and J 4 bases, leaving 3 bases between the germline ends. The CDR3 here is CASGLLYNEQFF. The CDR3 DNA reads TGTGCTAGTGGTTTGCTGTACAATGAGCAGTTCTTC.

The chain joins TRBV30 to TRBJ1-6; 8 positions agree with TRBD1. The CDR3 runs 13 residues. Germline loops: CDR1 GTSNPN, CDR2 SVGIG (reference sequence). Germline trimming cut 8 bases from V and 6 bases from J; bases unmatched to any gene: 6. CDR3 nucleotides: TGTGCCCTAACAGGGGGGGGTAATTCACCCCTCCACTTT. It encodes CALTGGGNSPLHF.

The chain links TRBV9 to TRBJ2-7; maybe TRBD2 (6 bases). CDR1 and CDR2 (germline): SGDLS, YYNGEE. The ends were cut back, 0 bases at V and 2 bases at J, with 12 bases in the middle. This CDR3 has 15 residues. In DNA, the CDR3 is TGTGCCAGCAGCGTAGATTGGCGGGGACCCTACGAGCAGTACTTC. Translating it yields CASSVDWRGPYEQYF.

Turning to this clone: A read error may account for a junction end that differs from germline. V gene TRBV28 combines with J gene TRBJ1-2, with D possibly matching TRBD1 (6 bases). Germline lookup yields CDR1 MDHEN and CDR2 SYDVKM. This CDR3 is 14 amino acids long. The CDR3 nucleotides read TGTGCCAGCAGTATATGGGACACTAACTATGGCTACACCTTC. Amino acid sequence: CASSIWDTNYGYTF.

The CDR3 region is CASSQDRNSYEQYF. The CDR3 DNA reads as TGTGCCAGCAGTCAAGACAGAAACTCCTACGAGCAGTACTTC. The chain joins TRBV6-5 to TRBJ2-7; perhaps TRBD1 as D (5 bases). The CDR3 runs to 14 residues. V lost 5 bases, J lost 0 bases, and 11 bases lay in between. The germline gives CDR1 MNHEY, CDR2 SVGAGI.

This clone was picked up one time. The chain links TRBV2 to TRBJ2-7; 8 nucleotides match TRBD2. The CDR3 loop spans 15 amino acids. With V trimmed by 7 bases and J by 6 bases, 14 bases remained unmatched. Germline CDR1 is SNHLY and CDR2 is FYNNEI. In DNA, the CDR3 is TGTGCCAGCACCGAAGAGACGGGGGGGTCTACCGAGCAGTACTTC. As protein: CASTEETGGSTEQYF. Filled out from reference TRBV2 and TRBJ2-7, the complete variable domain reads EPEVTQTPSHQVTQMGQEVILRCVPISNHLYFYWYRQILGQKVEFLVSFYNNEISEKSEIFDDQFSVERPDGSNFTLKIRSTKLEDSAMYFCASTEETGGSTEQYFGPGTRLTVT.

The J gene is TRBJ2-1, the V gene TRBV29-1; 11 bases agree with TRBD2. The V gene's germline CDR1 is SQVTM and CDR2 ANQGSEA. The CDR3 is 17 residues long. Trimming cost V 6 bases and J 2 bases; bases outside gene matches: 12. CDR3 in amino acids: CSVPGLAEAATYNEQFF. CDR3 in DNA: TGCAGCGTCCCGGGACTAGCGGAGGCGGCTACCTACAATGAGCAGTTCTTC.

This chain uses TRBV19 with TRBJ1-5, with 8 nucleotides matching TRBD1. Germline assignment: CDR1 LNHDA and CDR2 SQIVND (reference sequence). V lost 7 bases and J lost 7; bases outside the gene matches: 12. The length of the CDR3 is 15 residues. Here the CDR3 DNA reads TGTGCCAGTACCCGAGGGGAAAACAGGGGGCAGCCCCAGCATTTT. Translated, it gives CASTRGENRGQPQHF.

The rearrangement links TRBV7-2 to TRBJ1-1, with D perhaps matching TRBD1 (6 bases). The germline V and J ends were trimmed by 5 bases and 6 bases, with 19 bases remaining between them. This CDR3 spans 15 amino acids. Germline V gives CDR1 SGHTA, CDR2 FQGNSA. The CDR3 protein is CASSPEGGGRAEAFF. The CDR3 region has the DNA TGTGCCAGCAGCCCCGAGGGGGGAGGGAGGGCTGAAGCTTTCTTT.

This clone was observed a few times. For the CDR3, the DNA is TGTGCCAGCAGCTTAGTATCGACAGCCGAGCAGTACTTC. It translates to CASSLVSTAEQYF. The chain links TRBV11-1 to TRBJ2-7; a possible D gene is TRBD1 (5 bases). With 1 base removed from V and 6 bases from J, the gap between germline ends came to 10 bases. The CDR3 has 13 residues. CDR1 is SGHAT, CDR2 FQDESV, per germline (reference sequence).

The J gene is TRBJ1-2, the V gene TRBV5-6; D is unclear. The CDR3 is made up of 14 amino acids. V gave up 2 bases and J gave up 3 bases, with 11 bases separating them. Per germline, CDR1 SGHDT and CDR2 YYEEEE. The CDR3 reads CASSLTERHYGYTF. The CDR3 nucleotides read TGTGCCAGCAGCTTAACCGAGCGGCACTATGGCTACACCTTC.

This clone has only one observation. The chain recombines TRBV11-2 with TRBJ2-1; 7 positions agree with TRBD2. The CDR3 covers 14 residues. The germline V gene has CDR1 SGHAT and CDR2 FQNNGV. Trimming at V came to 3 bases and at J to 8 bases, leaving 7 bases not matched to a gene. CDR3 region: CASSFRREMYEQFF. The CDR3 region has the DNA TGTGCCAGCAGCTTCCGGCGGGAGATGTATGAGCAGTTCTTC.

The chain is built from TRBV10-3 and TRBJ2-3; TRBD2 matches at 7 bases. From germline, CDR1 is ENHRY and CDR2 SYGVKD. The CDR3 covers 13 residues. The V and J ends lost 0 bases and 8 bases, in that order; junction bases with no gene match: 2. Written as DNA, the CDR3 is TGTGCCATCAGTGAGTCCCAGCGGGGTACGCAGTATTTT. It translates to CAISESQRGTQYF.

J is TRBJ2-3 and V is TRBV7-2, with TRBD2 matching 8 bases. J lost 6 bases, V lost 3 bases, and 5 bases had no gene match. The CDR3 length is 14 residues. CDR1 is SGHTA, CDR2 FQGNSA, per germline. The CDR3 sequence is CASSFSGGRDTQYF. The CDR3 coding sequence is TGTGCCAGCAGCTTCTCGGGGGGGCGGGATACGCAGTATTTT.

CDR3 sequence: CASSMDRGTKYNEQFF. The CDR3 nucleotides are TGTGCCAGCAGTATGGACAGGGGAACAAAATACAATGAGCAGTTCTTC. V gene TRBV7-9 combines with J gene TRBJ2-1, with 9 bases identical to TRBD1. CDR1 and CDR2 (germline): SEHNR, FQNEAQ (reference sequence). V dropped 6 bases and J dropped 4; count of bases not matched to a gene: 10. CDR3 length: 16 residues.

The gene calls are TRBV9 and TRBJ2-1, with 7 bases aligning to TRBD1. The CDR3 has 16 residues. Germline V gene lookup returns CDR1 SGDLS and CDR2 YYNGEE. V shed 3 bases, J shed 10 bases, and the junction held 16 bases outside the gene matches. CDR3 region: CASSARTGTVYGEQFF. Written as DNA, the CDR3 is TGTGCCAGCAGCGCCCGGACCGGGACAGTGTATGGGGAGCAGTTCTTC. Supplemented by reference TRBV9 and TRBJ2-1, the full variable domain reads DSGVTQTPKHLITATGQRVTLRCSPRSGDLSVYWYQQSLDQGLQFLIQYYNGEERAKGNILERFSAQQFPDLHSELNLSSLELGDSALYFCASSARTGTVYGEQFFGPGTRLTVL.

This clone appeared a single time. The chain has TRBV5-8 and TRBJ1-5; the match to TRBD1 covers 7 bases. The CDR3 contains 15 residues. Trimming cost V 7 bases and J 0 bases; bases outside gene matches: 7. The V gene's germline CDR1 is SGHTS and CDR2 YDEGEE. The CDR3: CASYFTGASNQPQHF. CDR3 in DNA: TGTGCCAGCTATTTTACAGGGGCTAGCAATCAGCCCCAGCATTTT. Drawing the rest from reference TRBV5-8 and TRBJ1-5, the complete variable domain is EAGVTQSPTHLIKTRGQQATLRCSPISGHTSVYWYQQALGLGLQFLLWYDEGEERNRGNFPPRFSGRQFPNYSSELNVNALELEDSALYLCASYFTGASNQPQHFGDGTRLSIL.

The chain has TRBV29-1 and TRBJ1-1; the match to TRBD1 covers 8 bases. CDR1 SQVTM and CDR2 ANQGSEA come from the germline V gene. This CDR3 spans 13 amino acids. V lost 5 bases, J lost 5 bases, and 7 bases stayed unmatched. CDR3 DNA: TGCAGCGTTAAGCAGGGGGCAAGAACTGAAGCTTTCTTT. It specifies CSVKQGARTEAFF.

V is TRBV5-1 and J is TRBJ2-3; 7 nucleotides align to TRBD1. Germline trimming cut 2 bases from V and 6 bases from J; bases unmatched to any gene: 3. The germline V gene encodes CDR1 SGHRS and CDR2 YFSETQ. The CDR3 contains 13 residues. The DNA of the CDR3 is TGCGCCAGCAGCTTAACAGGGGCTGATACGCAGTATTTT. It codes for CASSLTGADTQYF.

The chain employs TRBV30 and TRBJ2-3, with 7 bases identical to TRBD2. Germline V gene sequence: CDR1 GTSNPN, CDR2 SVGIG (reference sequence). Unmatched junction bases numbered 9, after V lost 4 bases and J lost 5 bases. CDR3 size: 14 residues. As DNA, the CDR3 is TGTGCCTGGAATAGCGTGGGGGGGAAAGATACGCAGTATTTT. Translation: CAWNSVGGKDTQYF.

This chain connects TRBV5-1 to TRBJ2-1; possible D gene TRBD2, 6 bases. Germline V gene sequence: CDR1 SGHRS, CDR2 YFSETQ. The V end was cut by 0 bases, the J end by 7 bases, with 14 bases between. This CDR3 has 15 residues. The DNA of the CDR3 is TGCGCCAGCAGCTTGGATCCGGGAGTCAGGAATGAGCAGTTCTTC. It yields the protein CASSLDPGVRNEQFF.

With respect to this clone: A far larger clone is a single base away, which makes a read error likely. This sequence joins TRBV7-2 and TRBJ1-1; 11 positions agree with TRBD1. The CDR3 loop spans 14 amino acids. V lost 5 bases and J lost 7; bases outside the gene matches: 6. CDR1 is SGHTA, CDR2 FQGNSA, per germline. This CDR3 reads CASSPDRGLVEAFF. CDR3 sequence (DNA): TGTGCCAGCAGCCCGGACAGGGGGCTGGTTGAAGCTTTCTTT.

This clone was seen a handful of times. The chain joins TRBV5-1 to TRBJ1-1, with D maybe TRBD1 (5 bases). Per germline, CDR1 SGHRS and CDR2 YFSETQ. The CDR3 is 14 amino acids. V lost 3 bases and J lost 5, with 14 bases in between. CDR3 in DNA: TGCGCCAGCAGCTCCAGTGGCAGGGATACTGAAGCTTTCTTT. It encodes CASSSSGRDTEAFF.

V is TRBV19 and J is TRBJ1-2; perhaps TRBD1 as D (5 bases). Germline V gene lookup returns CDR1 LNHDA and CDR2 SQIVND (reference sequence). This CDR3 contains 14 residues. V was clipped by 7 bases and J by 8 bases, with 20 bases between them. CDR3 sequence: CASTSLLQGWGYTF. The CDR3 DNA follows: TGTGCCAGTACCTCTTTGCTCCAGGGTTGGGGCTACACCTTC.

The CDR3 region is CASSTGGRKNEKLFF. CDR3 bases: TGTGCCAGTAGTACCGGGGGTAGAAAAAATGAAAAACTGTTTTTT. V and J are TRBV19 and TRBJ1-4; D possibly corresponds to TRBD1 (5 bases). Germline V gene lookup returns CDR1 LNHDA and CDR2 SQIVND (reference sequence). Trimming left V 4 bases short and J 5 bases short, with 14 bases between. This CDR3 spans 15 amino acids.